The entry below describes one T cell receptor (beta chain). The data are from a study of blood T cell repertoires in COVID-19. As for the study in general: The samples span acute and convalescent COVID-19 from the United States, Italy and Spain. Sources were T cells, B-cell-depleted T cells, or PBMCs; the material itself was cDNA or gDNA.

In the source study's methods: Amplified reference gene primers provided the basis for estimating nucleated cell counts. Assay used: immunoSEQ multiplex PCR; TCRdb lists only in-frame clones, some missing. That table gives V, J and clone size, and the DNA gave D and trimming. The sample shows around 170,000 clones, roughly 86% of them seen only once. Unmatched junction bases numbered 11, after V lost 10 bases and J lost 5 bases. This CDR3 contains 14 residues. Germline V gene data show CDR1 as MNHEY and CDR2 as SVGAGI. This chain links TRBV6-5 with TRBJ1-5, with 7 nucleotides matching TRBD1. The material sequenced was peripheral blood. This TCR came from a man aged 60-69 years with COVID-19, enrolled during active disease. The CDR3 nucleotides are TGTGCCACCACAGGGGTGGTAGGGTATCAGCCCCAGCATTTT. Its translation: CATTGVVGYQPQHF.